This is a list of T cell receptor beta chains from one sample in a study of cytomegalovirus exposure and HLA in healthy donors. Repertoires were generated with immunoSEQ multiplex PCR, while TCRdb's copy carries only in-frame clones and drops some. This table holds about 100,000 clones, 79% found once. Sequencing used PBMCs. All receptors come from a woman in her 40s in good health and CMV-seronegative. CDR3s include the opening cysteine and the closing phenylalanine or tryptophan. Each record gives: D gene, V gene, clone size, J gene, CDR3 DNA, CDR3 protein. D genes are given only for firm matches. A clone size is listed for some rows: how often the clone was seen (once, few, many), or a class if it is expanded.

>TRBD2|TRBV7-8|-|TRBJ2-2
TGTGCCAGCAGCCCGTCTAGCGGAGTTAACACCGGGGAGCTGTTTTTT
CASSPSSGVNTGELFF
>TRBD1|TRBV7-2|-|TRBJ1-2
TGTGCCAGCAGCTCAAGAGGGGGCGCGGAAGCTAACTATGGCTACACCTTC
CASSSRGGAEANYGYTF
>-|TRBV10-2|-|TRBJ2-7
TGCGCCAGCAGGGCGACAGGTCTTTCCTACGAGCAGTACTTC
CASRATGLSYEQYF
>-|TRBV7-9|-|TRBJ1-5
TGTGCCAGCAGCTCTACAGGGCTCAGGCAGCCCCAGCATTTT
CASSSTGLRQPQHF
>TRBD2|TRBV7-2|-|TRBJ2-1
TGTGCCAGCAGCTCTCCCATAACCCCTAGCGGAGCGACCTACAATGAGCAGTTCTTC
CASSSPITPSGATYNEQFF
>-|TRBV4-3|-|TRBJ2-2
TGCGCCAGCAGCCAAGATGTAATGGCGGCGGGGCCAGAGACGGGGGAGCTGTTTTTT
CASSQDVMAAGPETGELFF
>-|TRBV30|-|TRBJ2-7
TGTGCCTGGAGTACACAAGCCGGAAGAAGGGGCTACGAGCAGTACTTC
CAWSTQAGRRGYEQYF
>-|TRBV7-2|-|TRBJ1-3
TGTGCCAGCAGCTTACTGACTCCCGGAAACACCATATATTTT
CASSLLTPGNTIYF
>TRBD1|TRBV29-1|few|TRBJ2-1
TGCAGCCTATCCCTCGACAGGGGCAATGAGCAGTTCTTC
CSLSLDRGNEQFF
>-|TRBV7-2|-|TRBJ2-3
TGTGCCAGCAGCTTAGCGGGGGGGCGCACAGATACGCAGTATTTT
CASSLAGGRTDTQYF
>TRBD1|TRBV15|-|TRBJ2-7
TGTGCCACCAGCAGACAGGGGGCCTACGAGCAGTACTTC
CATSRQGAYEQYF
>-|TRBV7-2|few|TRBJ2-1
TGTGCCAGCAGCTTGAGGTATGAGGGATACGAGCAGTTCTTC
CASSLRYEGYEQFF
>TRBD2|TRBV10-2|-|TRBJ2-7
TGCGCCAGCCGGACTAGCGGCCTCTACGAGCAGTACTTC
CASRTSGLYEQYF
>-|TRBV7-2|-|TRBJ1-1
TGTGCCAGCAGCACCGATCTAATGGGGAGCACTGAAGCTTTCTTT
CASSTDLMGSTEAFF
>-|TRBV4-2|-|TRBJ2-1
TGTGCCAGCAGCCAATATGCGACAGGCACGAGCTCCTACAATGAGCAGTTCTTC
CASSQYATGTSSYNEQFF
>-|TRBV11-2|-|TRBJ1-4
TGTGCCAGCAGCCCAACTGCAGGGTATGAAAAACTGTTTTTT
CASSPTAGYEKLFF
>TRBD2|TRBV7-2|-|TRBJ2-5
TGTGCCAGCAGCCAACGGACTAGCGCACAAGAGACCCAGTACTTC
CASSQRTSAQETQYF
>-|TRBV2|-|TRBJ2-7
TGTGCCAGCAGTGAAGAAACGGCGGACTTTGCTTTC
CASSEETADFAF
>TRBD2|TRBV27|-|TRBJ2-2
TGTGCCAGCAGTTTAGTCGCGGGGGTGAACACCGGGGAGCTGTTTTTT
CASSLVAGVNTGELFF
>-|TRBV7-2|once|TRBJ2-4
TGTGCCTCCGGGGGGCAAGCCAAAAACATTCAGTACTTC
CASGGQAKNIQYF
>-|TRBV6-6|-|TRBJ2-1
TGTGCCAGCAGTTACTCGAGAGGTAGTTCCTACAATGAGCAGTTCTTC
CASSYSRGSSYNEQFF
>TRBD1|TRBV5-1|-|TRBJ1-2
TGCGCCAGCAGCGCCGGGACAGGGGGTGTCTACTATGGCTACACCTTC
CASSAGTGGVYYGYTF
>-|TRBV2|-|TRBJ1-1
TGTGCCAGCAGTGCAGGGAGGACTGAAGCTTTCTTT
CASSAGRTEAFF
>TRBD2|TRBV30|-|TRBJ2-1
TGTGCCTGGAGCGGAGTTTTCGGGACTAGCGGGAGGAGCTCCTACAATGAGCAGTTCTTC
CAWSGVFGTSGRSSYNEQFF
>-|TRBV18|-|TRBJ2-6
TGTGCCAGCTCACCACAGCGACAGGACTCTGGGGCCAACGTCCTGACTTTC
CASSPQRQDSGANVLTF
>TRBD1|TRBV7-9|few|TRBJ2-7
TGTGCCAGCAGCTTAGGGACAGGGAAAACCTACGAGCAGTACTTC
CASSLGTGKTYEQYF
>-|TRBV6-5|-|TRBJ1-1
TGTGCCAGCAGTTACTCGGGAGGGGCGATTAACACTGAAGCTTTCTTT
CASSYSGGAINTEAFF
>-|TRBV28|-|TRBJ1-5
TGTGCCAGCAGTACCTCACAAGGATCCAGGCTTAATCGGCCCCAGCATTTT
CASSTSQGSRLNRPQHF
>-|TRBV19|-|TRBJ2-5
TGTGCCAGTAGTCCACTAGCTGTCCGGGAGACCCAGTACTTC
CASSPLAVRETQYF
>-|TRBV19|once|TRBJ2-1
TGTGCCAGTAGTATAGGATCAGCCTACAATGAGCAGTTCTTC
CASSIGSAYNEQFF
>-|TRBV5-1|-|TRBJ2-5
TGCGCCAGCACCCAGGGCGGGACAGATGGGGAGACCCAGTACTTC
CASTQGGTDGETQYF